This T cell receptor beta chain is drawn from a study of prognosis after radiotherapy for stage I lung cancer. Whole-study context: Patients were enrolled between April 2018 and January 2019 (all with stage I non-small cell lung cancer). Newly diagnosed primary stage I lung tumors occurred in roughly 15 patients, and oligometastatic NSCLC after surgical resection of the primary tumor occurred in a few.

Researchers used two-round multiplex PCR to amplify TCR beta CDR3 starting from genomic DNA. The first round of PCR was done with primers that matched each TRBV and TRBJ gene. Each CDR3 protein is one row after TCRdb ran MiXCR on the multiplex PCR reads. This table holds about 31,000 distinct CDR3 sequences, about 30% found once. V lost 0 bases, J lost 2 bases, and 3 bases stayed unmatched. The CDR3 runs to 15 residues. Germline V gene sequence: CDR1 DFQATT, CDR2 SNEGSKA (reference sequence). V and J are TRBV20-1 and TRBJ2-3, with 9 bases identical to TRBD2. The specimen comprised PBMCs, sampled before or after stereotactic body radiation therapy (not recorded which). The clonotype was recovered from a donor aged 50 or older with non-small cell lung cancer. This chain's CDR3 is CSARDASGVTDTQYF. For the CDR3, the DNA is TGCAGTGCTAGAGATGCTAGCGGGGTCACAGATACGCAGTATTTT.